Included here is one T cell receptor (beta chain) sequence, with context. Its antigen is not identified. The PCR was carried out with 60 Vbeta primers and 13 Jbeta primers. Only in-frame clones appear in the TCRdb table, and some are missing; sequencing was by immunoSEQ multiplex PCR. This sample's table reports about 88,000 clones. This sample is part of a study of cytomegalovirus exposure and HLA in healthy donors. Overall study findings and caveats: Presence/absence analyses supposed approximately even sequencing depth among donors. The study designated 150 to 200 TCR beta chains cytomegalovirus-associated.

This clonotype was sampled from a girl aged 5 to 17 in good health and CMV-seropositive. The sample was PBMCs.

The DNA of the CDR3 is TGTGCCAGCAGCGTCTTTGCGGGTAATGAGCAGTTCTTC. This encodes CASSVFAGNEQFF. The genes are TRBV9 and TRBJ2-1; weak D call: TRBD2 (5 bases). V dropped 2 bases and J dropped 7 bases, with 10 bases sitting between them. The CDR3 loop spans 13 amino acids. Germline-derived CDR1 and CDR2 are SGDLS and YYNGEE.